Shown below are 23 T cell receptor beta chains from a single sample sequenced in a study of T cells after yellow fever vaccination (dated by TCRdb to between 2018 and 2021). The library was produced with 5' RACE. Sequencer: Illumina HiSeq 2500. TCRdb reanalyzed the raw reads on its own, using fastp at Q25 for trimming and MiXCR for clone calling, and kept in-frame beta chains. Identical CDR3 proteins give one entry, which carries the most common genes and DNA. Counted in this sample were about 170,000 distinct CDR3 sequences; approximately 6.2% of them appeared once. The top ten clonotypes cover just under 3% of the sample. The treatment or condition label for this specimen denotes: live attenuated yellow fever vaccine strain. The sample was CD4+ T cells sorted from PBMCs, taken on the day of the first yellow fever vaccination. These receptors were collected from a man younger than 35 who received the YFV17D yellow fever vaccine.

The sample holds many counts of this clonotype. The chain carries TRBV5-5 and TRBJ2-2, with 7 bases aligning to TRBD2. Trimming removed 5 bases from V and 4 bases from J; junction bases left unmatched: 8. Per germline, CDR1 SGHKS and CDR2 YYEKEE (reference sequence). The CDR3 is 15 residues long. CDR3 region: CASRITGGFTGELFF. The DNA of the CDR3 is TGTGCCAGCAGGATTACGGGAGGATTCACCGGGGAGCTGTTTTTT.

This clonotype showed up many times. The chain carries TRBV29-1 and TRBJ2-3; unclear D gene. Germline V gene lookup returns CDR1 SQVTM and CDR2 ANQGSEA. Trimming shortened V by 8 bases and J by 4 bases, and 10 bases separated the two germline ends. The CDR3 runs 11 residues. CDR3 nucleotides: TGCAGCTCCGACGGCGCAGATACGCAGTATTTT. This gives the protein CSSDGADTQYF.

The chain has TRBV29-1 and TRBJ1-5, with 7 bases matching TRBD1. CDR1 is SQVTM, CDR2 ANQGSEA, per germline. This CDR3 is built from 13 residues. Trimming cost V 4 bases and J 5 bases; bases outside gene matches: 5. This chain's CDR3 is CSVGEGGDQPQHF. CDR3 bases: TGCAGCGTTGGGGAAGGGGGCGATCAGCCCCAGCATTTT.

This clonotype was detected only a few times. The chain uses TRBV29-1 and TRBJ2-3, with 7 bases matching TRBD1. This CDR3 region has 14 residues. CDR1 is SQVTM, CDR2 ANQGSEA, per germline. V lost 6 bases and J lost 1; bases outside the gene matches: 7. This chain's CDR3 is CSVVYQGGTDTQYF. The CDR3 coding sequence is TGCAGCGTGGTATATCAGGGGGGCACAGATACGCAGTATTTT.

The sample holds many counts of this clonotype. V is TRBV7-3 and J is TRBJ2-3; possibly TRBD2 for D (5 bases). This CDR3 contains 16 residues. V was cut by 3 bases and J by 4 bases, with 17 bases left in between. Germline V gene data show CDR1 as SGHTA and CDR2 as FQGTGA. CDR3 coding DNA: TGTGCCAGCAGCTTCGAGAGAGTCGGGATATCAGATACGCAGTATTTT. Residues: CASSFERVGISDTQYF.

This clonotype was observed many times. The chain joins TRBV10-2 to TRBJ2-4; the match to TRBD1 covers 9 bases. Germline CDR1 WSHSY, CDR2 SAAADI. This CDR3 region has 14 residues. V lost 5 bases to trimming and J lost 6 bases; unmatched junction nucleotides: 5. CDR3 residues: CASSPEGQGNIQYF. The CDR3 nucleotides read TGCGCCAGCAGTCCAGAGGGACAGGGAAACATTCAGTACTTC.

This clonotype was seen more than once but under ten times. This chain links TRBV5-1 with TRBJ2-1, with TRBD2 identical over 8 bases. CDR1 is SGHRS and CDR2 is YFSETQ in the germline V gene. The CDR3 length is 15 residues. V was pared by 0 bases and J by 7 bases, with 6 bases of the junction left unmatched. CDR3 coding DNA: TGCGCCAGCAGCTTGGGCCCGGGGGGGCTGAATGAGCAGTTCTTC. It codes for CASSLGPGGLNEQFF.

This clonotype was seen many times. The chain combines TRBV5-1 with TRBJ1-6, with 8 positions matching TRBD1. J lost 13 bases, V lost 4 bases, and 4 bases had no gene match. CDR3 size: 12 residues. Germline V CDR1 and CDR2: SGHRS, YFSETQ. CDR3 nucleotide sequence: TGCGCCAGCAGCCTCAGGACAGGGCCCCTCCACTTT. Its protein product is CASSLRTGPLHF.

This clonotype appeared a few times. V is TRBV5-1 and J is TRBJ2-1; a possible D gene is TRBD1 (6 bases). There are 16 residues in the CDR3. Germline CDR1 SGHRS, CDR2 YFSETQ. V lost 5 bases and J 2 bases, leaving 17 bases between the germline ends. This CDR3 reads CASRSNEGVTYNEQFF. In DNA form, the CDR3 reads TGCGCCAGCAGATCAAATGAGGGGGTTACCTACAATGAGCAGTTCTTC.

The sample holds many counts of this clonotype. The chain uses TRBV6-2 or TRBV6-3 and TRBJ2-3; TRBD2 matches 7 bases. The V segment lost 11 bases and the J segment 6 bases; nucleotides outside the gene matches: 5. Germline CDR1 and CDR2: MNHEY and SVGEGT. This CDR3 has 11 amino acids. The CDR3 is CAGSGGDTQYF. DNA of the CDR3: TGTGCCGGCTCCGGGGGGGATACGCAGTATTTT.

This clonotype came up many times. J is TRBJ2-7 and V is TRBV5-5, with TRBD1 matching 9 bases. Germline V gene sequence: CDR1 SGHKS, CDR2 YYEKEE (reference sequence). The V gene end was trimmed by 2 bases and the J gene end by 3 bases; junction bases not matched to a gene: 3. This CDR3 is 14 amino acids long. CDR3 nucleotide sequence: TGTGCCAGCAGCTTACCGGGACAGGGCTACGAGCAGTACGTC. This encodes CASSLPGQGYEQYV.

This clonotype was seen at least ten times. The gene calls are TRBV20-1 and TRBJ1-2, with no clear D. The CDR3 is 13 residues long. Deletions cut 4 bases from V and 3 bases from J, with 12 bases between. Germline values: CDR1 DFQATT, CDR2 SNEGSKA (reference sequence). This CDR3 is CSAKASEDYGYTF. CDR3 nucleotide sequence: TGCAGTGCTAAGGCCTCGGAGGACTATGGCTACACCTTC.

The table lists this clonotype with a few counts. The chain employs TRBV7-2 and TRBJ2-7; 15 bases are a match to TRBD2. Germline trimming cut 6 bases from V and 5 bases from J; bases unmatched to any gene: 5. This CDR3 spans 15 amino acids. Germline V gene lookup returns CDR1 SGHTA and CDR2 FQGNSA. CDR3 DNA: TGTGCCAGCAGACAAGGACTAGCGGGGGGGCACGAGCAGTACTTC. It yields the protein CASRQGLAGGHEQYF.

This clonotype was picked up a small number of times. The genes are TRBV12-3 or TRBV12-4 and TRBJ2-7; maybe TRBD1 (6 bases). The ends were cut back, 5 bases at V and 10 bases at J, with 18 bases in the middle. The CDR3 totals 13 residues. In DNA, the CDR3 is TGTGCCAGCAGTCTCCGGGACACCGCTCCCCAGTACGTC. Translated: CASSLRDTAPQYV.

This clonotype was observed many times. CDR3 in amino acids: CSVGTGGTKRSYNEQFF. CDR3 bases: TGCAGCGTAGGGACAGGAGGAACGAAGAGATCCTACAATGAGCAGTTCTTC. The chain couples TRBV29-1 to TRBJ2-1; 8 positions match TRBD1. Germline CDR1 reads SQVTM; CDR2 reads ANQGSEA. There are 17 residues in the CDR3. Trimming removed 6 bases from V and 1 base from J; junction bases left unmatched: 14.

This clonotype appeared a few times. The chain is built from TRBV7-2 and TRBJ1-1; maybe TRBD1 (5 bases). The CDR3 is 15 residues long. V shed 8 bases and J shed 0 bases, with 16 bases lying between them. The germline V gene encodes CDR1 SGHTA and CDR2 FQGNSA. The CDR3, as DNA: TGTGCCAGCGCCGCTGGGGGTATGATGAACACTGAAGCTTTCTTT. As protein: CASAAGGMMNTEAFF. Filled out from reference TRBV7-2 and TRBJ1-1, the complete variable domain reads GAGVSQSPSNKVTEKGKDVELRCDPISGHTALYWYRQSLGQGLEFLIYFQGNSAPDKSGLPSDRFSAERTGGSVSTLTIQRTQQEDSAVYLCASAAGGMMNTEAFFGQGTRLTVV.

There are many counts of this clonotype. The chain joins TRBV21-1 to TRBJ2-3; the tabulated D call, TRBD1, remains unverified against the DNA. TRBV21-1 is listed as a pseudogene. CDR3 length: 15 amino acids. The CDR3 bases are TGTGCCAGCAGCGAAGGTCGGTCCCCCACAGATACGCAGTATTTT. It translates to CASSEGRSPTDTQYF.

The rearrangement links TRBV7-9 to TRBJ2-2; 9 bases map to TRBD1. In germline, CDR1 is SEHNR, CDR2 FQNEAQ (reference sequence). CDR3 length: 15 residues. V was clipped by 5 bases and J by 6 bases; unmatched bases: 7. The CDR3 nucleotides are TGTGCCAGCAGCGACCACAGGGGGCAACCCGGGGAGCTGTTTTTT. Its protein is CASSDHRGQPGELFF.

This clonotype was counted at least ten times. The chain uses TRBV20-1 and TRBJ2-1; D not certain. CDR3 size: 15 residues. V lost 7 bases and J 0 bases, leaving 16 bases between the germline ends. The germline gives CDR1 DFQATT, CDR2 SNEGSKA (reference sequence). CDR3 sequence reads: CSVELNPSSYNEQFF. CDR3 in DNA: TGCAGTGTGGAGTTGAATCCGAGCTCCTACAATGAGCAGTTCTTC.

J is TRBJ1-6 and V is TRBV7-8; the match to TRBD1 covers 8 bases. Germline loops: CDR1 SGHVS, CDR2 FQNEAQ. V lost 4 bases to trimming and J lost 6 bases; unmatched junction nucleotides: 8. The CDR3 is 16 amino acids. The CDR3 spells CASSSTLTGANSPLHF. In DNA form, the CDR3 reads TGTGCCAGCAGCTCGACCCTGACAGGGGCTAATTCACCCCTCCACTTT.

In its sample, this clonotype was seen many times. The chain employs TRBV5-1 and TRBJ2-5, with D unresolved. The germline CDR1 and CDR2 sequences are SGHRS and YFSETQ. CDR3 length equals 13 residues. V lost 0 bases and J lost 1, with 4 bases in between. Written as DNA, the CDR3 is TGCGCCAGCAGCTTGGGGACCCAAGAGACCCAGTACTTC. It encodes CASSLGTQETQYF. Complete variable domain (other parts from reference TRBV5-1 and TRBJ2-5): KAGVTQTPRYLIKTRGQQVTLSCSPISGHRSVSWYQQTPGQGLQFLFEYFSETQRNKGNFPGRFSGRQFSNSRSEMNVSTLELGDSALYLCASSLGTQETQYFGPGTRLLVL.

This clonotype was seen many times. The chain has TRBV3-1 and TRBJ1-1; possible D gene TRBD1, 6 bases. This CDR3 spans 14 amino acids. Deletions cut 2 bases from V and 0 bases from J, with 7 bases between. Germline assignment: CDR1 LGHDT and CDR2 YNNKEL (reference sequence). The CDR3 bases are TGTGCCAGCAGCCAACGACAGGTGAACACTGAAGCTTTCTTT. Amino acids: CASSQRQVNTEAFF.

This chain connects TRBV5-1 to TRBJ1-1; 8 bases fit TRBD1. Germline V gene sequence: CDR1 SGHRS, CDR2 YFSETQ. J was trimmed by 5 bases and V by 0 bases; bases with no gene match: 9. The CDR3 spans 16 residues. CDR3 sequence reads: CASSLAYRGTRTEAFF. Written as DNA, the CDR3 is TGCGCCAGCAGCTTGGCTTACAGGGGGACGAGGACTGAAGCTTTCTTT.